This T cell receptor beta chain was sequenced in a study of CD8+ T cells in alopecia areata. Study-level background: The drug, tofacitinib, lasted 6 to 18 months, followed by 6 months off drug.

Treatment reported: oral pan-JAK inhibitor, 5-10 mg twice daily. Peripheral blood, together with lesional scalp punch biopsies, was collected from alopecia areata patients. PBMC-derived CD4+ and CD8+ T cells were sorted. RNA was extracted and reverse transcribed into cDNA as the sequencing template. Using immunoSEQ multiplex PCR, the repertoire was profiled, and TCRdb retains in-frame clones only, with some absent. This table has more than 150,000 clones, about 60% appearing once. The V end was cut by 1 base, the J end by 4 bases, with 10 bases between. From germline, CDR1 is PRHDT and CDR2 FYEKMQ (reference sequence). There are 14 residues in the CDR3. Broader study findings: While patients received tofacitinib, many expanded lesional clones remained present in scalp and blood.

Comments on this clone: Its antigen is undetermined.

The rearrangement uses TRBV13 and TRBJ2-5; tentatively, D is TRBD2 (6 bases). The input for sequencing was CD8+ T cells sorted from blood, taken at week 24, from a patient treated with tofacitinib. The source is a human donor with alopecia areata. This CDR3 is CASSLAGVGETQYF. The CDR3 nucleotides are TGTGCCAGCAGCTTAGCGGGGGTCGGAGAGACCCAGTACTTC.